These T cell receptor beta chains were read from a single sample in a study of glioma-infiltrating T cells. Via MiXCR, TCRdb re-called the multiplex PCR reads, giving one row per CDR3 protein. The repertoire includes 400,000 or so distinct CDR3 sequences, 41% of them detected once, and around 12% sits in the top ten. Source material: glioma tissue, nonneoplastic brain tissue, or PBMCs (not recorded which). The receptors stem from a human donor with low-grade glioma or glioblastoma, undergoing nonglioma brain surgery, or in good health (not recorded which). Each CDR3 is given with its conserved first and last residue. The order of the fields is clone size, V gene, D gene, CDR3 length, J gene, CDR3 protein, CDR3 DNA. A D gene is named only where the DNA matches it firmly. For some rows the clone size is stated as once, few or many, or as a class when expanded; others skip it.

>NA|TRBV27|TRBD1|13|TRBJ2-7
CASSVGGWDEQYF
TGTGCCAGCAGCGTAGGGGGCTGGGACGAGCAGTACTTC
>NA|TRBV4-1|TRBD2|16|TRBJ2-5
CASSQGLAGGAETQYF
TGCGCCAGCAGCCAAGGACTAGCGGGGGGTGCAGAGACCCAGTACTTC
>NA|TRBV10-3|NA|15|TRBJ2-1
CAISETRLSYNEQFF
TGTGCCATCAGTGAAACCAGACTCTCCTACAATGAGCAGTTCTTC
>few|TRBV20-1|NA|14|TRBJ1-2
CSAPRGGGNYGYTF
TGCAGTGCTCCTCGAGGGGGAGGTAACTATGGCTACACCTTC
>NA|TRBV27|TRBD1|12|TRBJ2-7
CASSGQGNEQYF
TGTGCCAGCAGCGGACAGGGCAACGAGCAGTACTTC
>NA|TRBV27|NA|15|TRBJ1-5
CASSPTGTLDQPQHF
TGTGCCAGCAGCCCCACCGGGACGTTGGATCAGCCCCAGCATTTT
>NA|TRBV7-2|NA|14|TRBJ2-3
CASSSYLAGDTQYF
TGTGCCAGCAGTTCATACTTAGCTGGAGATACGCAGTATTTT
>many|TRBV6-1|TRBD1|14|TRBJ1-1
CASSDRDRGTEAFF
TGTGCCAGCAGTGACCGGGACAGGGGTACTGAAGCTTTCTTT
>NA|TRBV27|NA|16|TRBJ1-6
CASSYWGNRRNSPIHF
TGTGCCAGCAGTTACTGGGGCAACCGAAGGAATTCACCCATCCACTTT
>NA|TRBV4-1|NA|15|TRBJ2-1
CARSQPGTGMGEQFF
TGCGCCAGAAGCCAACCCGGGACCGGGATGGGTGAGCAGTTCTTC
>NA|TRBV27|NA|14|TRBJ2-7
CASSFAGLTYEQYF
TGTGCCAGCAGTTTCGCCGGGCTTACCTACGAGCAGTACTTC
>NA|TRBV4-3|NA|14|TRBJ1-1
CASSQEKRAPEAFF
TGCGCCAGCAGCCAAGAGAAGAGGGCCCCTGAAGCTTTCTTT
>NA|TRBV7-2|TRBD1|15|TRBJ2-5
CASSLDRAVWETQYF
TGTGCCAGCAGCTTGGACAGGGCCGTATGGGAGACCCAGTACTTC
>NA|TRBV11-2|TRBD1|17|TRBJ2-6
CASSPTGGGSGANVLTF
TGTGCCAGCAGCCCAACAGGGGGCGGCTCTGGGGCCAACGTCCTGACTTTC
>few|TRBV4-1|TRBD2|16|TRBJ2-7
CASSQEKPGGSYEQYF
TGCGCCAGCAGCCAAGAAAAACCGGGAGGGTCCTACGAGCAGTACTTC
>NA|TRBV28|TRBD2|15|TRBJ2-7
CASLTGTSGRNEQYF
TGTGCCAGCCTCACCGGGACTAGCGGGAGAAATGAGCAGTACTTC
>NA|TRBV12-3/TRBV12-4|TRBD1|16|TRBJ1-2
CASSSRDRAYNYGYTF
TGTGCCAGCAGTAGCCGGGACAGGGCTTATAACTATGGCTACACCTTC
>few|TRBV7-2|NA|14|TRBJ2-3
CASSLGQGGDTQYF
TGTGCCAGCAGCTTAGGACAGGGAGGAGATACGCAGTATTTT
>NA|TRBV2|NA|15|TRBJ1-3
CASRQPMESGNTIYF
TGTGCCAGCAGGCAACCGATGGAATCTGGAAACACCATATATTTT
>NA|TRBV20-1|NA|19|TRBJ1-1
CSAREVGFRTPHGRNEAFF
TGCAGTGCTAGAGAAGTGGGGTTCCGGACGCCCCATGGTCGGAATGAAGCTTTCTTT
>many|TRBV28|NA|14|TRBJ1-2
CASSLSGERYGYTF
TGTGCCAGCAGTTTATCAGGGGAGCGGTATGGCTACACCTTC
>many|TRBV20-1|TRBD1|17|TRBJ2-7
CSAPHSDRVLLGSEQYF
TGCAGTGCTCCTCATTCAGACAGGGTTTTGTTAGGCTCCGAGCAGTACTTC
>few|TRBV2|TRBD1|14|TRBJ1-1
CASNQDRASTEAFF
TGTGCCAGCAATCAGGACAGGGCGAGCACTGAAGCTTTCTTT
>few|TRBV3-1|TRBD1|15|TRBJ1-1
CASSQGDRGPFEAFF
TGTGCCAGCAGCCAAGGAGACAGGGGCCCTTTCGAAGCTTTCTTT
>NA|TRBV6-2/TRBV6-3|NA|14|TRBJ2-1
CVSSYSRASSEQFF
TGTGTTAGCAGTTACTCCCGGGCGTCATCTGAGCAGTTCTTC
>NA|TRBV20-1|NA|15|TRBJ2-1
CSARLLAKTHNEQFF
TGCAGTGCTAGACTTCTAGCGAAGACTCACAATGAGCAGTTCTTC
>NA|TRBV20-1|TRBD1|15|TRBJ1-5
CSARDPGTGDQPQHF
TGCAGTGCTAGAGACCCCGGGACAGGGGATCAGCCCCAGCATTTT
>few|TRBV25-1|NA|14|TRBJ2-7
CASSEWNIVYEQYF
TGTGCCAGCAGTGAATGGAACATAGTTTACGAGCAGTACTTC
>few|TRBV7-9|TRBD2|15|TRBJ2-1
CASSLVASGANEQFF
TGTGCCAGCAGCTTAGTTGCTAGCGGGGCGAATGAGCAGTTCTTC
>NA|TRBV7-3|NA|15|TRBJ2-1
CASSLGPREVNEQFF
TGTGCCAGCAGCTTAGGCCCGCGTGAAGTGAATGAGCAGTTCTTC
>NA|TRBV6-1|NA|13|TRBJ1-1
CASRPGQESEAFF
TGTGCCAGCAGACCCGGACAAGAATCTGAAGCTTTCTTT
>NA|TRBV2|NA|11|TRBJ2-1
CASSEKDRRFF
TGTGCCAGCAGTGAAAAAGATCGTCGGTTCTTC
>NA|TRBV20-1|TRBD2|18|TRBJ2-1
CSARDLAGGPVGYNEQFF
TGCAGTGCTAGAGACCTAGCGGGAGGGCCGGTGGGCTACAATGAGCAGTTCTTC
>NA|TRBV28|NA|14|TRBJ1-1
CASSLPEINTKAFF
TGTGCCAGCAGCCTACCGGAGATCAACACTAAAGCTTTCTTT
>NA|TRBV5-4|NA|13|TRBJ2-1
CASSFAGLDEQFF
TGTGCCAGCAGCTTTGCAGGCTTGGATGAGCAGTTCTTC
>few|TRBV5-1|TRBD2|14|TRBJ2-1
CASSLGSGSNEQFF
TGCGCCAGCAGCTTGGGTAGCGGGAGCAATGAGCAGTTCTTC
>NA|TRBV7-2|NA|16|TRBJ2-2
CASSWGWGLNTGELFF
TGTGCCAGCAGCTGGGGTTGGGGCTTGAACACCGGGGAGCTGTTTTTT
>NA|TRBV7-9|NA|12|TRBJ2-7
CASSSTGHEQYF
TGTGCCAGCAGCTCTACAGGACACGAGCAGTACTTC
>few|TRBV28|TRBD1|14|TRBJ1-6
CASTIGQGRPPLHF
TGTGCCAGCACCATCGGACAGGGAAGGCCACCCCTCCACTTT
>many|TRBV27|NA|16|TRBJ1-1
CASSPRRDSLNTEAFF
TGTGCCAGCAGTCCACGTCGAGACAGCTTGAACACTGAAGCTTTCTTT
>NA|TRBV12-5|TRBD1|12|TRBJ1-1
CVSGLRGQRAFF
TGTGTTAGTGGTTTGAGGGGGCAGAGAGCTTTCTTT
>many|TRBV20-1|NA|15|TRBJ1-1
CSARGPQVMNTEAFF
TGCAGTGCTAGGGGGCCCCAGGTAATGAACACTGAAGCTTTCTTT
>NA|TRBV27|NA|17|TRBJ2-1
CASSQEAQVAEGREQFF
TGTGCCAGCAGCCAAGAGGCCCAAGTAGCGGAGGGGCGTGAGCAGTTCTTC
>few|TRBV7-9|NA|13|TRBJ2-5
CASSFGARETQYF
TGTGCCAGCAGCTTCGGGGCGAGGGAGACCCAGTACTTC
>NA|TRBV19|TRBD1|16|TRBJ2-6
CASKGQSSSGANVLTF
TGTGCCAGTAAGGGACAGTCGTCTTCTGGGGCCAACGTACTGACTTTC
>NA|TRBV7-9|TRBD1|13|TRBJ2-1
CAERGQGYNEQFF
TGTGCCGAGAGGGGACAGGGATACAATGAGCAGTTCTTC
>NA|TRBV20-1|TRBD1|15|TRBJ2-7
CSDLAPGQGRYEQYF
TGCAGTGATCTGGCCCCGGGACAGGGGAGGTACGAGCAGTACTTC
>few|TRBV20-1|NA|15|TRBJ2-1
CSARDLGVSYNEQFF
TGCAGTGCTAGAGATCTAGGGGTATCCTACAATGAGCAGTTCTTC
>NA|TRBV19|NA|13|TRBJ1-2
CATSTEEAYGYTF
TGTGCCACTTCAACCGAGGAGGCCTATGGCTACACCTTC
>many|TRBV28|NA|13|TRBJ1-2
CASRVGRDHGYTF
TGTGCCAGCAGGGTGGGCAGGGACCATGGCTACACCTTC
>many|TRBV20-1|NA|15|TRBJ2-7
CSARDRYRVMGEQYF
TGCAGTGCTAGAGATCGCTACAGGGTCATGGGCGAGCAGTACTTC
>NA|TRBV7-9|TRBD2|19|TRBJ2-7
CASSLTHPGLVRTTYEQYF
TGTGCCAGCAGCCTCACACACCCGGGACTAGTTCGTACCACCTACGAGCAGTACTTC
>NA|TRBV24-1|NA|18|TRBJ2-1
CATSGRAPSDYSYNEQFF
TGTGCCACCAGTGGCCGGGCCCCTAGCGACTACTCCTACAATGAGCAGTTCTTC
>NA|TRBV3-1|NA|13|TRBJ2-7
CASNQEDYYEQYF
TGTGCCAGCAACCAAGAGGACTATTACGAGCAGTACTTC
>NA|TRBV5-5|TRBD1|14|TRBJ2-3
CASSWTGDTDTQYF
TGTGCCAGCAGCTGGACAGGGGACACAGATACGCAGTATTTT
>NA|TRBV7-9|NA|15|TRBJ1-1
CASSLLEVMNTEAFF
TGTGCCAGCAGCTTACTTGAGGTCATGAACACTGAAGCTTTCTTT
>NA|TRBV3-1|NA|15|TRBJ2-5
CASSQEAGGQETQYF
TGTGCCAGCAGCCAAGAAGCCGGGGGACAAGAGACCCAGTACTTC
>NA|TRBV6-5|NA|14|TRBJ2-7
CASRIDSIWAEQYF
TGTGCTAGCAGGATCGACAGCATCTGGGCCGAGCAGTACTTC